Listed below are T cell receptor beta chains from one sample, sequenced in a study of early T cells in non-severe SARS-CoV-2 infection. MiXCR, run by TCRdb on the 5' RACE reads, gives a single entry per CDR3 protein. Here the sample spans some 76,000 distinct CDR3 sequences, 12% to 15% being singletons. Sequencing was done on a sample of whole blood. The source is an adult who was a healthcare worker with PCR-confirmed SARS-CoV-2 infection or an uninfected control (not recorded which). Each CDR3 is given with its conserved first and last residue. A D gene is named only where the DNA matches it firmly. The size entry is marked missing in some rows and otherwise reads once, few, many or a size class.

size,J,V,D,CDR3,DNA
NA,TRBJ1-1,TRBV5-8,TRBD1,CASSLRTGGTEAFF,TGTGCCAGCAGCTTAAGGACAGGGGGTACTGAAGCTTTCTTT
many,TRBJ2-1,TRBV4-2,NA,CASSLDNEQFF,TGTGCCAGCAGCCTGGACAATGAGCAGTTCTTC
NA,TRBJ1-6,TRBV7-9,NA,CASSLDSSNSPLHF,TGTGCCAGCAGCCTCGACAGTTCGAATTCACCCCTCCACTTT
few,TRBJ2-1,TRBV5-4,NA,CASSRDSASDEQFF,TGTGCCAGCAGCAGGGACTCGGCCAGCGATGAGCAGTTCTTC
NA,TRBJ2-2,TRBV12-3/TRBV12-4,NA,CASTPRVNTGELFF,TGTGCCAGCACCCCTCGGGTAAACACCGGGGAGCTGTTTTTT
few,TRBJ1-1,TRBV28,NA,CASSLLSQIPNTEAFF,TGTGCCAGCAGTTTATTGTCCCAGATTCCGAACACTGAAGCTTTCTTT
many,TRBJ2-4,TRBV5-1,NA,CASSLDGTSFSNIQYF,TGCGCCAGCAGCTTGGACGGGACATCTTTCTCAAACATTCAGTACTTC
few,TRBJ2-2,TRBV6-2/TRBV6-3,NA,CASSTLLAGELFF,TGTGCCAGCAGTACGTTACTGGCCGGGGAGCTGTTTTTT
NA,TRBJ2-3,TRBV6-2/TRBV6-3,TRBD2,CASSSPVFRTSSSTDTQYF,TGTGCCAGCAGTTCTCCTGTATTTCGGACTAGCTCTAGCACAGATACGCAGTATTTT
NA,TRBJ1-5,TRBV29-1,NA,CSVVPDSGQPQHF,TGCAGCGTCGTACCGGATTCGGGACAGCCCCAGCATTTT
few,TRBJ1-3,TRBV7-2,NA,CASSYLSGNTIYF,TGTGCCAGCAGCTACCTCTCTGGAAACACCATATATTTT
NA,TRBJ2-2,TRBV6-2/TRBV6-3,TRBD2,CASSFRTSGGPNTGELFF,TGTGCCAGCAGTTTCCGGACTAGCGGGGGACCGAACACCGGGGAGCTGTTTTTT
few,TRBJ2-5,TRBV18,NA,CASSPLSRAKETQYF,TGTGCCAGCTCACCACTCTCTCGAGCGAAAGAGACCCAGTACTTC
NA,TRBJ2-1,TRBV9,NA,CASSVVATDVNEQFF,TGTGCCAGCAGCGTAGTCGCCACTGACGTCAATGAGCAGTTCTTC
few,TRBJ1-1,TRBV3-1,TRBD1,CASSQATGEAFF,TGTGCCAGCAGCCAAGCGACAGGGGAAGCTTTCTTT
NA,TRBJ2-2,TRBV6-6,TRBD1,CASSAGTGNTGELFF,TGTGCCAGCAGTGCCGGGACAGGGAACACCGGGGAGCTGTTTTTT
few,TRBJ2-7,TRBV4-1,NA,CASSPFDLVTDYEQYF,TGCGCCAGCAGCCCCTTTGACCTCGTAACTGACTACGAGCAGTACTTC
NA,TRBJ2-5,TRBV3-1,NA,CASSQPLAGGQRQETQYF,TGTGCCAGCAGCCAACCGCTTGCGGGGGGACAGCGCCAAGAGACCCAGTACTTC
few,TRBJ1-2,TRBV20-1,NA,CSASSSGLIYGYTF,TGCAGTGCTAGTAGTTCAGGGCTTATTTATGGCTACACCTTC
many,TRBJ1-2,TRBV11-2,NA,CASSLVRPSGDGYGYTF,TGTGCCAGCAGCTTAGTCCGCCCTTCGGGGGATGGATATGGCTACACCTTC
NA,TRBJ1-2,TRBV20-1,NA,CSADPTNYGYTF,TGCAGTGCTGATCCCACTAACTATGGCTACACCTTC
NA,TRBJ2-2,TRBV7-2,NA,CASSLPPGELFF,TGTGCCAGCAGCCTCCCCCCCGGGGAGCTGTTTTTT
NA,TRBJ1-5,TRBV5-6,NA,CASSLARGPQHF,TGTGCCAGCAGCTTGGCCCGCGGCCCCCAGCATTTT
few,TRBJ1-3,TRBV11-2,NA,CASSLVGVGSGNTIYF,TGTGCCAGCAGCTTAGTAGGGGTAGGCTCTGGAAACACCATATATTTT
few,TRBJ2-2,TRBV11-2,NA,CASSRSRRTGELFF,TGTGCCAGCAGCCGGTCGAGGCGGACCGGGGAGCTGTTTTTT
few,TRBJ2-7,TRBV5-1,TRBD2,CASSFGTSGGSSYEQYF,TGCGCCAGCAGCTTCGGGACTAGCGGGGGGAGCTCCTACGAGCAGTACTTC